This T cell receptor (beta chain) was sequenced during a study of OX40 agonist ivuxolimab in advanced cancers. Context from the whole study: Ivuxolimab, which targeted the costimulatory receptor OX40 (CD134), was an agonistic, fully human IgG2 monoclonal antibody. Intravenous ivuxolimab was administered to patients every 2 weeks at six dose levels: 0.01, 0.1, 0.3, 1.5, 3 and 10 mg/kg. The point of sequencing TCRbeta in the periphery was to test whether ivuxolimab changed TCR sequence diversity and drove clonal T-cell expansion. The monotherapy dose-escalation portion (N of about 52 patients) of the phase I ivuxolimab trial is reported in the paper. Three dose-escalation patients achieved partial responses, one with hepatocellular carcinoma and two with cutaneous melanoma. The dose-escalation cohort was over 70% male with a mean age of about 54 years, ranging from roughly 20 to 80. Prior anti-PD-1, anti-PD-L1 or anti-CTLA-4 therapy was permitted, and 35% to 40% of dose-escalation patients had received checkpoint inhibitors. Among the roughly 50 dose-escalation patients, around 20 had hepatocellular carcinoma, 15 melanoma, 9 renal cell carcinoma and 9 head and neck cancer. General findings and caveats noted by the study authors: Low levels of normalized T-cell clonal expansion were also seen in some nonresponding patients. At doses of 0.1 to 3.0 mg/kg, clonal expansion of both CD4+ and CD8+ T cells in blood was seen between baseline and week 6. In the 0.1-3.0 mg/kg groups, partial responders had among the lowest normalized peripheral clonal expansion, particularly in CD8+ T cells. After ivuxolimab, more expanded clones were found on average in CD8+ T cells than in CD4+ T cells. The antigen specificity of the peripheral T cells that underwent clonal expansion was not determined.

Concerning this clone itself: The antigen this receptor binds is unknown. No base quality values were provided; no much bigger clone lies one nucleotide off.

Genomic DNA was extracted from sorted cells for sequencing of the TCRbeta CDR3 region. The immunoSEQ Assay was used to sequence the TCRbeta CDR3 regions. TCRdb retrieved this table from immuneACCESS and kept in-frame rearrangements only. Not all clones are present; in checked studies, unresolved V genes account for under half, and no reason is known for the remainder. In this sample the table shows tens of thousands of clones, 80% to 90% of which occur a single time. Jointly, the top ten make up around 5.5% of the sample. The trial excluded patients who had a history of autoimmune disease or who were on systemic immunosuppression. Peripheral blood for TCR sequencing was collected from all dose cohorts at baseline, on cycle 4 day 1, and on cycle 7 day 1. Samples came from an open-label, multicenter, first-in-human phase I dose-escalation trial of ivuxolimab. Adults with locally advanced or metastatic head and neck squamous cell, hepatocellular, melanoma or renal cell carcinoma were enrolled in the trial. Before TCR sequencing, CD4+ T cells and CD8+ T cells from peripheral blood were sorted into separate populations.

The CDR3 runs 15 residues from the cysteine to the phenylalanine. Only CDR3 DNA remains: 45 bases, in frame from the first base. V sheds 3 bases and J sheds 3 bases, leaving 12 bases between their ends. In the germline V gene, CDR1 corresponds to SGDLS and CDR2 to YYNGEE. This TCR derives from an adult with an advanced solid tumor such as melanoma, head and neck, liver or kidney cancer. The V and J genes are TRBV9 and TRBJ2-2; TRBD1 might be the D gene, on 6 matching bases. The sequencing used CD4+ or CD8+ T cells sorted from blood, collected in a trial of the OX40 agonist ivuxolimab. The CDR3 amino acid sequence is: CASSGQDSYTGELFF. The DNA sequence is as follows: TGTGCCAGCAGCGGACAGGACAGCTACACCGGGGAGCTGTTTTTT.